This T cell receptor beta chain stems from a study of T cell responses to AZD1222 COVID-19 vaccine. Clones were read by immunoSEQ multiplex PCR, and TCRdb kept only the in-frame ones, dropping some. The sample carries 90,000 to 150,000 clones, 75% to 90% recorded once. For this clone: Its target is unknown.

Study-level points and caveats: Researchers report vaccine-associated CD4 TCRs spanning spike, with dominance at 160-218 and 743-854. Without day 14 samples, only post-peak T cell repertoires were studied. White British people made up most donors, females outnumbered males, and clonal diversity was possibly underestimated. Per reports, nearly half of all spike-specific TCRs target regions that are unmutated in variants.

The sequence was collected from an adult in good health. The source was peripheral blood, collected on day 0 of AZD1222 vaccination.

The CDR3 coding sequence is TGTGCCATCAGTAGCCCAGGGACTGCCGGCGGTGAGCAGTTCTTC. Encoded protein: CAISSPGTAGGEQFF. The chain employs TRBV10-3 and TRBJ2-1; a weak D match, TRBD2 (6 bases). Germline assignment: CDR1 ENHRY and CDR2 SYGVKD. The CDR3 extends over 15 amino acids. Trimming took 5 bases from V and 9 from J, leaving 20 bases between them.